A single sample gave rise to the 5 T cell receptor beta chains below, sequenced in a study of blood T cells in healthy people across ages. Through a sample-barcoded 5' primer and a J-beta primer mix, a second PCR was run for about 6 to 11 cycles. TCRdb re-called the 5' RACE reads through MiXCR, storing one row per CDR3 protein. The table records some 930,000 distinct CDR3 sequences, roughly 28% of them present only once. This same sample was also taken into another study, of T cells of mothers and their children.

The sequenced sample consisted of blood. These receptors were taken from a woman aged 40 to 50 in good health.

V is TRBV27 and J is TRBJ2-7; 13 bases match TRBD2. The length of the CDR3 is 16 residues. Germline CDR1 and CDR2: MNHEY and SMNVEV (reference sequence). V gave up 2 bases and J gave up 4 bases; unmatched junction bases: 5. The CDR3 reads CASSLTSGGARYEQYF. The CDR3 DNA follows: TGTGCCAGCAGTTTAACTAGCGGGGGGGCAAGGTACGAGCAGTACTTC.

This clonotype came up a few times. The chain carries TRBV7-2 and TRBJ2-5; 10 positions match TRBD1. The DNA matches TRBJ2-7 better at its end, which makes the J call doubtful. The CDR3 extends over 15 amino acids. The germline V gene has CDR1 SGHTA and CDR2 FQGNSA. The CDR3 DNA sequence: TGTGCCAGCATCCTACTTCCGGGACAGGGGTACGAGCAGTACTTC. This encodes CASILLPGQGYEQYF.

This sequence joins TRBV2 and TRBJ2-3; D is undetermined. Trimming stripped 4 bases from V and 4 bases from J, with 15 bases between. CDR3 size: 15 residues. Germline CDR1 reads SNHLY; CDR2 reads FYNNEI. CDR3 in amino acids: CASSGTTIVADTQYF. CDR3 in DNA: TGTGCCAGCAGTGGAACGACAATTGTTGCAGATACGCAGTATTTT. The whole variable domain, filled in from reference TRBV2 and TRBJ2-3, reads EPEVTQTPSHQVTQMGQEVILRCVPISNHLYFYWYRQILGQKVEFLVSFYNNEISEKSEIFDDQFSVERPDGSNFTLKIRSTKLEDSAMYFCASSGTTIVADTQYFGPGTRLTVL.

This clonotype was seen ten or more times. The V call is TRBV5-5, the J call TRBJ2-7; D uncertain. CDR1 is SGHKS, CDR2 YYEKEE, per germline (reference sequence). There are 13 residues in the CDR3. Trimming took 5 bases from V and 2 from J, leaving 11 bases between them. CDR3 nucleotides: TGTGCCAGCAGAAACGGACCCACCTACGAGCAGTACTTC. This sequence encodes CASRNGPTYEQYF.

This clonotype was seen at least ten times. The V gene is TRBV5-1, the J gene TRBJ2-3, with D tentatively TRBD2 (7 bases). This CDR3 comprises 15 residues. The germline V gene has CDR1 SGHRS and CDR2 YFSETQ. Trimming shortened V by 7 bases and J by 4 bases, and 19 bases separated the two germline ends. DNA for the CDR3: TGCGCCAGCCGCCCAGGAGGGGGGGGCTCAGATACGCAGTATTTT. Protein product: CASRPGGGGSDTQYF.